These T cell receptor beta chains were read from a single sample in a study of CD8 T cells in Susac syndrome. TCRdb processed the immunoSEQ multiplex PCR reads anew with MiXCR; each CDR3 protein has one entry. Altogether about 300,000 distinct CDR3 sequences are present, about 89% being singletons, with the ten largest covering roughly 0.17%. The sample comprised CD8+ T cells from PBMCs. These receptors were collected from a human donor with multiple sclerosis. CDR3s include the opening cysteine and the closing phenylalanine or tryptophan. Fields, in order: clone size, D gene, V gene, J gene, CDR3 length, CDR3 DNA, CDR3 protein. The D gene is left open where the match is weak. Clone size appears in some rows only: once, few, many, or a class for an expanded clone.

NA	NA	TRBV6-1	TRBJ2-1	16	TGTGCCAGCTCCCCGGTCGCGGGGCCGTCATATGTTGAGCAGTTCTTC	CASSPVAGPSYVEQFF
once	TRBD2	TRBV7-9	TRBJ2-7	16	TGTGCCAGCAGCTCCACACTAGCGGGGGATTTCTACGAGCAGTACTTC	CASSSTLAGDFYEQYF
NA	NA	TRBV7-8	TRBJ1-1	15	TGTGCCAGCAGCTTCCTCCCTAGGGACTCATTGGGGGCTTTCTTT	CASSFLPRDSLGAFF
NA	NA	TRBV6-5	TRBJ2-4	13	TGTGCCAGCACTGGAGGGACCAAAAACATTCAGTACTTC	CASTGGTKNIQYF
NA	NA	TRBV3-1	TRBJ2-5	17	TGTGCCAGCAGCCAAGGGTTGGGGGAAATTAGCGCGGAGACCCAGTACTTC	CASSQGLGEISAETQYF
once	TRBD1	TRBV27	TRBJ1-5	17	TGTGCCAGCAGTCTAACCGGGACAGGGTTTTACAATCAGCCCCAGCATTTT	CASSLTGTGFYNQPQHF
once	TRBD1	TRBV2	TRBJ1-1	13	TGTGCCATACGGGACAGGGGGAACACTGAAGCTTTCTTT	CAIRDRGNTEAFF
NA	TRBD2	TRBV2	TRBJ2-2	17	TGTGCCAGCAGACGGACTAGCGGGGGGTCCCCCCCCGGGGAGCTGTTTTTT	CASRRTSGGSPPGELFF
NA	NA	TRBV7-9	TRBJ2-7	12	TGTGCCAGCAGCTCCACATACTACGAGCAGTACTTC	CASSSTYYEQYF
once	NA	TRBV4-3	TRBJ2-1	18	TGCGCCAGCAGCCAAGATCCGGTGGGCGGGGGCCCTGTCGATGAGCAGTTCTTC	CASSQDPVGGGPVDEQFF
once	TRBD1	TRBV29-1	TRBJ2-3	13	TGCAGCGTCAGGACAGGGACGGCAGATACGCAGTATTTT	CSVRTGTADTQYF
NA	NA	TRBV12-3/TRBV12-4	TRBJ1-5	15	TGTGCCAGCAGTGGAGGTTCAAATAGCAATCAGCCCCAGCATTTT	CASSGGSNSNQPQHF
NA	NA	TRBV28	TRBJ2-7	16	TGTGCCAGCAGTATCGACGGACGGGGGAGCTCCTACGAGCAGTACTTC	CASSIDGRGSSYEQYF
NA	TRBD1	TRBV4-2	TRBJ2-7	16	TGTGCCAGCAGCCAGGAACCGGGACAGGGGGCCTACGAGCAGTACTTC	CASSQEPGQGAYEQYF
NA	NA	TRBV5-1	TRBJ2-2	15	TGCGCCAGCAACCGCTACGGGCGATTAACCGGGGAGCTGTTTTTT	CASNRYGRLTGELFF
NA	NA	TRBV27	TRBJ2-5	14	TGTGCCAGCTTCACCGGGGCAGGGCTGGAGACCCAGTACTTC	CASFTGAGLETQYF
NA	NA	TRBV30	TRBJ2-5	13	TGTGCCTGGAGAGTGCGTTGGGCAGAGACCCAGTACTTC	CAWRVRWAETQYF
few	NA	TRBV25-1	TRBJ1-5	13	TGTGCCAGCAGTGAATGGGGCGGTCAGCCCCAGCATTTT	CASSEWGGQPQHF
NA	NA	TRBV13	TRBJ1-1	16	TGTGCCAGCAGCTTATATCCAGAGTCAATGAACACTGAAGCTTTCTTT	CASSLYPESMNTEAFF
NA	NA	TRBV20-1	TRBJ2-7	17	TGCAGTGCTAGAGATCATATGGGAGCAGAGAGCTCCTACGAGCAGTACTTC	CSARDHMGAESSYEQYF
once	NA	TRBV18	TRBJ1-1	15	TGTGCCAGCTCACCAGGGACAAACATGAACACTGAAGCTTTCTTT	CASSPGTNMNTEAFF
NA	NA	TRBV12-3/TRBV12-4	TRBJ1-5	12	TGTGCCAGCAGTTTATATGGTCAGCCCCAGCATTTT	CASSLYGQPQHF
NA	NA	TRBV15	TRBJ1-2	16	TGTGCCACCAGCAGCGTCGGGACTAAAGCTAACTATGGCTACACCTTC	CATSSVGTKANYGYTF
NA	TRBD1	TRBV29-1	TRBJ2-2	15	TGCAGCGTTGAAACAGGACAGGGTCAGAGCGGGGAGCTGTTTTTT	CSVETGQGQSGELFF